Listed here is a single T cell receptor beta chain. Repertoires were generated with immunoSEQ multiplex PCR, while TCRdb's copy carries only in-frame clones and drops some. Seen here are tens of thousands of clones, 80% to 90% observed once, and the top ten hold around 1.2%. Germline V gives CDR1 KGHSH, CDR2 LQKENI. The CDR3 is made up of 15 amino acids. Trimming at V came to 0 bases and at J to 8 bases, leaving 8 bases not matched to a gene. This entry comes from a study of blood T cell repertoires in COVID-19. In the study overall: Collection of acute and convalescent COVID-19 samples took place in the United States, Italy and Spain.

Sequences were obtained from peripheral blood. This clonotype was sampled from a man in his 60s with acute or convalescent COVID-19. The rearrangement joins TRBV18 to TRBJ1-1; 8 nucleotides match TRBD1. CDR3 sequence (DNA): TGTGCCAGCTCACCACCAACAGGGGGTACGTCGGAAGCTTTCTTT. Residues: CASSPPTGGTSEAFF.